The rows below give T cell receptor beta chains drawn from one sample of a study of memory CD4+ T cells and cytomegalovirus serostatus. Profiling relied on immunoSEQ multiplex PCR, and the TCRdb table lists in-frame clones only, not all of them. This sample has roughly 40,000 clones, with around three quarters found just once. Material: memory CD4+ T cells from blood. These receptors were obtained from an adult in good health and CMV-seronegative. Both conserved end residues are part of each CDR3. D genes are given only for firm matches. Clone size, where shown, is once, few, many, or a class for clones that have expanded.

TRBJ2-5 | TRBV18 | once | . | CASSLGATSQETQYF | TGTGCCAGCTCACTCGGGGCTACAAGTCAAGAGACCCAGTACTTC
TRBJ1-2 | TRBV2 | . | . | CASSVTGTYGYTF | TGTGCCAGCAGTGTAACAGGGACCTATGGCTACACCTTC
TRBJ2-3 | TRBV12-5 | . | . | CASGRGEQADTQYF | TGTGCTAGTGGCAGGGGGGAGCAGGCGGATACGCAGTATTTT
TRBJ1-1 | TRBV5-6 | once | . | CASSLVSGGNTEAFF | TGTGCCAGCAGCTTAGTCTCCGGGGGCAACACTGAAGCTTTCTTT
TRBJ2-2 | TRBV6-6 | few | TRBD2 | CASSYGGSTGELFF | TGTGCCAGCAGTTACGGCGGGAGCACCGGGGAGCTGTTTTTT
TRBJ2-1 | TRBV5-4 | . | TRBD2 | CASSPGGYNEQFF | TGTGCCAGCAGCCCCGGGGGGTACAATGAGCAGTTCTTC
TRBJ1-1 | TRBV30 | few | TRBD1 | CAWSVRDSSKRTEAFF | TGTGCCTGGAGTGTAAGGGACAGTTCCAAGAGGACTGAAGCTTTCTTT
TRBJ1-3 | TRBV19 | few | . | CASSIRGVGQTGNTIYF | TGTGCCAGTAGTATAAGGGGGGTCGGGCAGACTGGAAACACCATATATTTT
TRBJ1-1 | TRBV6-5 | . | TRBD1 | CASSYSEQGSTEAFF | TGTGCCAGCAGTTACTCTGAACAGGGGAGCACTGAAGCTTTCTTT
TRBJ2-5 | TRBV19 | . | . | CASSTRLGQETQYF | TGTGCCAGTAGCACCCGTTTAGGGCAAGAGACCCAGTACTTC
TRBJ2-1 | TRBV4-1 | . | . | CASSRSGTDYNEQFF | TGCGCCAGCAGCCGCTCCGGGACGGACTACAATGAGCAGTTCTTC
TRBJ2-1 | TRBV4-1 | . | TRBD2 | CASSQGALSGSHNEQFF | TGCGCCAGCAGCCAAGGGGCGCTAAGCGGGAGCCACAATGAGCAGTTCTTC
TRBJ2-4 | TRBV21-1 | . | . | CASSKLAPRQLCVLAKNIQYF | TGTGCCAGCAGCAAATTAGCCCCACGACAGTTGTGCGTTTTAGCCAAAAACATTCAGTACTTC
TRBJ1-1 | TRBV7-9 | . | TRBD1 | CASSLGQGVRTEAFF | TGTGCCAGCAGCTTGGGACAGGGGGTTAGGACTGAAGCTTTCTTT
TRBJ1-2 | TRBV6-6 | . | . | CASSPSNYGYTF | TGTGCCAGCAGTCCCTCTAACTATGGCTACACCTTC
TRBJ1-1 | TRBV14 | . | . | CASSQLNTEAFF | TGTGCCAGCAGCCAATTGAACACTGAAGCTTTCTTT
TRBJ1-5 | TRBV18 | . | . | CASSPGNQPQHF | TGTGCCAGCTCACCGGGGAATCAGCCCCAGCATTTT
TRBJ2-2 | TRBV11-2 | . | TRBD2 | CASSLGDYRVGELFF | TGTGCCAGCAGCTTAGGGGACTATCGGGTCGGGGAGCTGTTTTTT
TRBJ2-6 | TRBV4-1 | . | . | CASSQAQVRSGANVLTF | TGCGCCAGCAGCCAAGCCCAAGTACGCTCTGGGGCCAACGTCCTGACTTTC
TRBJ2-2 | TRBV2 | . | TRBD1 | CASSGTGFGTGELFF | TGTGCCAGCTCCGGGACAGGGTTTGGCACCGGGGAGCTGTTTTTT
TRBJ2-2 | TRBV27 | . | TRBD1 | CASSPTDRLFLTGELFF | TGTGCCAGCAGTCCTACGGACAGGTTGTTTCTCACCGGGGAGCTGTTTTTT
TRBJ1-1 | TRBV7-2 | . | . | CASSPTSLGTEAFF | TGTGCCAGCAGCCCGACATCCTTGGGCACTGAAGCTTTCTTT
TRBJ1-5 | TRBV4-1 | . | . | CASSQGVGQPQHF | TGCGCCAGCAGCCAGGGGGTCGGGCAGCCCCAGCATTTT
TRBJ2-4 | TRBV11-3 | . | . | CASSSRLAKNIQYF | TGTGCCAGCAGCTCCAGACTAGCCAAAAACATTCAGTACTTC
TRBJ2-1 | TRBV10-1 | . | . | CASSGGFSYNEQFF | TGCGCCAGCAGTGGTGGGTTCTCCTACAATGAGCAGTTCTTC
TRBJ1-1 | TRBV29-1 | . | . | CSVVRGIGTEAFF | TGCAGCGTTGTAAGAGGGATCGGCACTGAAGCTTTCTTT
TRBJ1-4 | TRBV29-1 | few | . | CSVDGGTNEKLFF | TGCAGCGTTGATGGGGGGACTAATGAAAAACTGTTTTTT
TRBJ1-3 | TRBV6-6 | once | . | CASSSQTDGNTIYF | TGTGCCAGCAGTTCCCAGACAGACGGAAACACCATATATTTT
TRBJ2-5 | TRBV6-1 | once | TRBD1 | CASSGQGVQETQYF | TGTGCCAGCAGTGGACAGGGGGTCCAAGAGACCCAGTACTTC
TRBJ1-5 | TRBV10-2 | . | . | CASSESNVNQPQHF | TGCGCCAGCAGTGAGTCGAACGTAAATCAGCCCCAGCATTTT
TRBJ1-2 | TRBV5-4 | . | . | CASSFRGAYYGYTF | TGTGCCAGCAGCTTCAGGGGCGCCTACTATGGCTACACCTTC
TRBJ2-1 | TRBV7-9 | once | TRBD2 | CASSSGLAGYNEQFF | TGTGCCAGCAGCTCCGGACTAGCGGGATACAATGAGCAGTTCTTC
TRBJ2-7 | TRBV7-2 | . | . | CASSFRQFEQYF | TGTGCCAGCAGCTTTCGCCAGTTCGAGCAGTACTTC
TRBJ1-1 | TRBV6-5 | . | . | CASRSGHMNTEAFF | TGTGCCAGCAGGAGCGGCCATATGAACACTGAAGCTTTCTTT
TRBJ2-3 | TRBV5-6 | . | . | CASSLGGRNTDTQYF | TGTGCCAGCAGCTTGGGAGGGAGGAACACAGATACGCAGTATTTT
TRBJ1-3 | TRBV5-1 | . | . | CASSVGVSGNTIYF | TGCGCCAGCAGCGTAGGGGTATCTGGAAACACCATATATTTT
TRBJ1-5 | TRBV19 | once | . | CASNRQGNQPQHF | TGTGCCAGTAATAGGCAGGGGAATCAGCCCCAGCATTTT
TRBJ2-5 | TRBV5-4 | . | TRBD1 | CASRPDRYQETQYF | TGTGCCAGCAGACCGGACAGGTACCAAGAGACCCAGTACTTC
TRBJ2-1 | TRBV7-9 | . | TRBD2 | CASSSQTSGRVNEQFF | TGTGCCAGCAGCTCTCAGACTAGCGGGAGGGTCAATGAGCAGTTCTTC
TRBJ1-1 | TRBV18 | . | TRBD1 | CASSLQTGESTEAFF | TGTGCCAGCTCACTCCAGACAGGGGAGAGCACTGAAGCTTTCTTT
TRBJ2-1 | TRBV28 | . | TRBD2 | CASSSLAGVSYNEQFF | TGTGCCAGCAGTTCCCTAGCGGGAGTTAGCTACAATGAGCAGTTCTTC
TRBJ2-1 | TRBV15 | once | TRBD2 | CATSSGRVTYNEQFF | TGTGCCACCAGCAGCGGGAGGGTTACCTACAATGAGCAGTTCTTC
TRBJ1-4 | TRBV30 | once | . | CAWSPDRPVEKLFF | TGTGCCTGGAGTCCTGACAGGCCTGTTGAAAAACTGTTTTTT
TRBJ2-7 | TRBV10-3 | . | . | CAISLGRNSYEQYF | TGTGCCATCAGCCTGGGACGGAACTCCTACGAGCAGTACTTC
TRBJ2-1 | TRBV30 | few | . | CAWSVNNEQFF | TGTGCCTGGAGTGTAAATAATGAGCAGTTCTTC
TRBJ1-5 | TRBV19 | once | . | CASSPQDSGNQPQHF | TGTGCCAGTAGCCCACAGGACAGCGGCAATCAGCCCCAGCATTTT